This T cell receptor beta chain comes out of a study of blood T cell repertoires in COVID-19. For the study at large: The United States, Italy and Spain were the sources of the acute and convalescent COVID-19 samples. T cells, B-cell-depleted T cells, or PBMCs provided the cDNA or gDNA that served as material.

The germline CDR1 and CDR2 sequences are SGDLS and YYNGEE. CDR3 length: 14 amino acids. Trimming removed 4 bases at V and 10 bases at J, with 18 bases between. Per the original data handling: Estimates of nucleated cell counts were drawn from the amplification of reference gene primers. Only in-frame clones appear in the TCRdb table, and some are missing; sequencing was by immunoSEQ multiplex PCR. The V and J calls and clone size were taken over from that table, and D and trimming were inferred from the DNA. Seen here are fewer than 150,000 clones, approximately 89% observed once, and the top ten hold 4.3%.

The sequence was obtained from a human donor in a cohort sampled during active COVID-19. The chain links TRBV9 to TRBJ2-1, with D hard to call. The sample consisted of peripheral blood. Here the CDR3 reads CASSSRGPPVEQFF. The DNA for the CDR3 is TGTGCCAGCAGCTCCCGTGGGCCACCCGTCGAGCAGTTCTTC.